This T cell receptor beta chain was documented in a study of blood T cells in healthy people across ages. Overall study findings and caveats: Older individuals had lower TCR beta diversity per million T cells (the decline was roughly linear). CMV infection status of these donors was not known.

Details on this clonotype: Antigen: not known.

The use of a sample-barcoded 5' primer and a J-beta primer mix characterized a second PCR of about 7 to 12 cycles. TCRdb re-called the 5' RACE reads through MiXCR, storing one row per CDR3 protein. The data contain 1.8 million or so distinct CDR3 sequences, around 42% of them singletons. From germline, CDR1 is SGHRS and CDR2 YFSETQ. CDR3 length: 16 amino acids. With V trimmed by 4 bases and J by 4 bases, 10 bases remained unmatched. The sequence was obtained from a human donor in good health. Material for sequencing was blood. The V call is TRBV5-1, the J call TRBJ2-5, with 10 nucleotides matching TRBD1. CDR3 loop: CASSSSTGGWRETQYF. CDR3 bases: TGCGCCAGCAGCAGTTCGACAGGGGGCTGGAGAGAGACCCAGTACTTC.